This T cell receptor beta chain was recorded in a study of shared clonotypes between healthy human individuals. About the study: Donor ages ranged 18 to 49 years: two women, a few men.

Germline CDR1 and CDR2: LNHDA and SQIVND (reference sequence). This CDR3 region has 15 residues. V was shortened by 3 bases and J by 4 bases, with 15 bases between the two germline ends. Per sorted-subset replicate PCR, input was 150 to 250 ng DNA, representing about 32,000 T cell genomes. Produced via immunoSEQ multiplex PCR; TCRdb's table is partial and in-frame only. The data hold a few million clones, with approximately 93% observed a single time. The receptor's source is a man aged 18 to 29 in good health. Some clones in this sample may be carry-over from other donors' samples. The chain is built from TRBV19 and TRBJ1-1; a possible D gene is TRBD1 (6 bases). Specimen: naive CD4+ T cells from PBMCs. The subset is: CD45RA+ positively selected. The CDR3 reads CASSIGQTRGTEAFF. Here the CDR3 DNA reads TGTGCCAGTAGTATCGGACAGACCCGAGGCACTGAAGCTTTCTTT.